This T cell receptor (beta chain) was found in a study of T cells after yellow fever vaccination. Study outcomes and limitations: Contamination by abundant bulk-population clonotypes could be present in FACS-sorted repertoires. Among primary-vaccination clones, most reappeared after the booster, at roughly 95% for CD4 and around 91% for CD8.

One entry per CDR3 protein, called by TCRdb with MiXCR from the 5' RACE reads. The data hold roughly 310,000 distinct CDR3 sequences, with approximately 9% observed a single time. This clonotype was counted at least ten times. Antigen: not known. This CDR3 comprises 15 residues. CDR1 is SGHRS, CDR2 YFSETQ, per germline. V shed 7 bases and J 3 bases; nucleotides not matched to a gene: 11. This specimen consisted of PBMCs, obtained on the day of the first yellow fever vaccination. The chain recombines TRBV5-1 with TRBJ2-5; 8 bases agree with TRBD2. The receptor was isolated from a young man who received the YFV17D yellow fever vaccine. As DNA, the CDR3 is TGCGCCAGCGCCGCCGGAACTAGCGGTGAAGAGACCCAGTACTTC. Residues: CASAAGTSGEETQYF.